The next 27 T cell receptor beta chains were all read from a single sample in a study of blood T cell repertoires in COVID-19. The assay was immunoSEQ multiplex PCR, and TCRdb's table has in-frame clones only and misses some. The sample holds 110,000 or so clones, roughly four fifths seen once. The sample was peripheral blood. The receptors were gathered from an older woman with acute or convalescent COVID-19.

The chain recombines TRBV30 with TRBJ1-1, with D possibly matching TRBD1 (5 bases). V dropped 3 bases and J dropped 4 bases, with 15 bases sitting between them. CDR3 length equals 14 residues. The germline gives CDR1 GTSNPN, CDR2 SVGIG (reference sequence). CDR3 nucleotides: TGTGCCTGGAGAGGGGCCCTCCGGAGCACTGAAGCTTTCTTT. Residues: CAWRGALRSTEAFF.

The chain uses TRBV10-3 and TRBJ2-7; no firm D call. Trimming stripped 0 bases from V and 7 bases from J, with 7 bases between. The CDR3 loop spans 12 amino acids. Looked up from germline, CDR1 is ENHRY and CDR2 is SYGVKD. The CDR3 sequence is CAISESFGEQYF. The CDR3 DNA is TGTGCCATCAGTGAGTCTTTCGGGGAGCAGTACTTC.

This sequence joins TRBV30 and TRBJ1-2; D may be TRBD1 (5 bases). V was clipped by 2 bases and J by 5 bases, with 12 bases between them. CDR1 GTSNPN and CDR2 SVGIG come from the germline V gene (reference sequence). The CDR3 runs to 13 residues. CDR3 DNA: TGTGCCTGGAGTCAGGGTGTTGCTTATGGCTACACCTTC. Protein sequence: CAWSQGVAYGYTF.

This clone was seen only once. This chain links TRBV27 with TRBJ2-7, with D possibly TRBD2 on 5 matching bases. V was cut by 5 bases and J by 4 bases, with 15 bases left in between. Germline CDR1 is MNHEY and CDR2 is SMNVEV (reference sequence). The CDR3 runs 14 residues. CDR3 loop: CASSEGRRNYEQYF. The DNA for the CDR3 is TGTGCCAGCAGTGAGGGAAGGAGGAATTACGAGCAGTACTTC.

V usage is TRBV11-2 and J usage is TRBJ1-3; 9 bases line up with TRBD1. The CDR3 runs 15 residues. Germline V CDR1 and CDR2: SGHAT, FQNNGV. The V segment lost 4 bases and the J segment 2 bases; nucleotides outside the gene matches: 3. CDR3 nucleotide sequence: TGTGCCAGCAGCTCACAGGGGGCGCCTGGAAACACCATATATTTT. Translating it yields CASSSQGAPGNTIYF.

The chain is built from TRBV27 and TRBJ2-1, with D possibly matching TRBD1 (5 bases). CDR3 length: 15 residues. Per the germline V gene, CDR1 is MNHEY and CDR2 is SMNVEV (reference sequence). With 5 bases removed from V and 2 bases from J, the gap between germline ends came to 13 bases. CDR3 residues: CASSRTQGAYNEQFF. Here the CDR3 DNA reads TGTGCCAGCAGTCGGACGCAGGGCGCCTACAATGAGCAGTTCTTC.

The chain joins TRBV15 to TRBJ1-3, with D unclear. The CDR3 runs 16 residues. V was clipped by 0 bases and J by 0 bases, with 9 bases between them. Germline V CDR1 and CDR2: LNHNV, YYDKDF (reference sequence). The CDR3 region has the DNA TGTGCCACCAGCAGAGATTCGTCCAGCTCTGGAAACACCATATATTTT. Translation gives CATSRDSSSSGNTIYF.

This clone was seen once. The same CDR3 is also encoded by other DNA sequences in this sample. The DNA for the CDR3 is TGCGCCAGCAGCTTGGGACTAGCGGGGGCAGATACGCAGTATTTT. Translated: CASSLGLAGADTQYF. The chain joins TRBV5-1 to TRBJ2-3; 12 bases fit TRBD2. The CDR3 length is 15 residues. Germline CDR1 SGHRS, CDR2 YFSETQ. V gave up 0 bases and J gave up 4 bases; unmatched junction bases: 0.

The genes are TRBV30 and TRBJ2-7; tentatively, D is TRBD2 (6 bases). This CDR3 is 13 amino acids long. V lost 3 bases to trimming and J lost 6 bases, with 15 bases between them. Germline V gene lookup returns CDR1 GTSNPN and CDR2 SVGIG (reference sequence). The CDR3 bases are TGTGCCTGGAGGCCGGGGAGGTTCGGCGAGCAGTACTTC. This sequence encodes CAWRPGRFGEQYF.

This chain joins TRBV19 and TRBJ2-1, with TRBD1 as a possible D gene (6 bases). The CDR3 sequence is 13 residues long. Germline V gene data show CDR1 as LNHDA and CDR2 as SQIVND (reference sequence). V lost 6 bases to trimming and J lost 6 bases, with 12 bases between them. CDR3 nucleotide sequence: TGTGCCAGTAGCTCTGGACAGAGCAATGAGCAGTTCTTC. It yields the protein CASSSGQSNEQFF. Full variable domain (remainder filled in from reference TRBV19 and TRBJ2-1): DGGITQSPKYLFRKEGQNVTLSCEQNLNHDAMYWYRQDPGQGLRLIYYSQIVNDFQKGDIAEGYSVSREKKESFPLTVTSAQKNPTAFYLCASSSGQSNEQFFGPGTRLTVL.

The V and J genes are TRBV5-1 and TRBJ1-1, with 7 bases matching TRBD1. Germline assignment: CDR1 SGHRS and CDR2 YFSETQ. V lost 4 bases, J lost 8 bases, and 11 bases stayed unmatched. This CDR3 comprises 14 residues. As DNA, the CDR3 is TGCGCCAGCAGCACGAACACAGGGGCCGGCGAAGCTTTCTTT. It specifies CASSTNTGAGEAFF. Supplemented by reference TRBV5-1 and TRBJ1-1, the full variable domain reads KAGVTQTPRYLIKTRGQQVTLSCSPISGHRSVSWYQQTPGQGLQFLFEYFSETQRNKGNFPGRFSGRQFSNSRSEMNVSTLELGDSALYLCASSTNTGAGEAFFGQGTRLTVV.

The chain carries TRBV9 and TRBJ1-5, with D perhaps TRBD1 (5 bases). This CDR3 has 14 amino acids. The germline gives CDR1 SGDLS, CDR2 YYNGEE. The V end lost 4 bases, the J end lost 4 bases, and 12 bases lay between the germline ends. CDR3 sequence (DNA): TGTGCCAGCAGCCCAGGGTACCGGAATCAGCCCCAGCATTTT. Amino acid sequence: CASSPGYRNQPQHF.

The chain combines TRBV28 with TRBJ2-3; 8 bases agree with TRBD1. This CDR3 spans 18 amino acids. Trimming cost V 4 bases and J 4 bases; bases outside gene matches: 16. The germline V gene encodes CDR1 MDHEN and CDR2 SYDVKM. CDR3 loop: CASSSSYLTGDVPDTQYF. DNA for the CDR3: TGTGCCAGCAGTTCATCCTACTTGACAGGGGATGTGCCAGATACGCAGTATTTT.

J is TRBJ1-4 and V is TRBV7-6; D is ambiguous. CDR1 is SGHVS and CDR2 is FNYEAQ in the germline V gene. The CDR3 spans 17 residues. Trimming took 0 bases from V and 1 from J, leaving 12 bases between them. CDR3 region: CASSLAIREGTNEKLFF. The CDR3 DNA reads TGTGCCAGCAGCTTAGCAATACGTGAGGGAACTAATGAAAAACTGTTTTTT.

The rearrangement joins TRBV3-1 (or the pseudogene TRBV3-2) to TRBJ1-6; unclear D gene. The CDR3 has 13 amino acids. V was clipped by 3 bases and J by 8 bases, with 8 bases between them. Germline CDR1 LGHDT, CDR2 YNNKEL (reference sequence). CDR3 protein: CASSQSADSPLHF. CDR3 sequence (DNA): TGTGCCAGCAGCCAGTCGGCGGATTCACCCCTCCACTTT.

This sequence joins TRBV4-2 and TRBJ2-1; 11 positions agree with TRBD2. The V and J ends lost 0 bases and 3 bases, in that order; junction bases with no gene match: 1. In germline, CDR1 is LGHNA, CDR2 YNFKEQ. The CDR3 is made up of 16 amino acids. The CDR3: CASSQDGTSGYNEQFF. In DNA form, the CDR3 reads TGTGCCAGCAGCCAAGATGGGACTAGCGGCTACAATGAGCAGTTCTTC.

The rearrangement uses TRBV5-1 and TRBJ2-3, with 7 bases aligning to TRBD2. Germline CDR1 and CDR2: SGHRS and YFSETQ. V lost 2 bases to trimming and J lost 0 bases; unmatched junction nucleotides: 6. CDR3 length: 16 residues. DNA for the CDR3: TGCGCCAGCAGCTTTGGTAGCGGGTCTAGCACAGATACGCAGTATTTT. Amino acid sequence: CASSFGSGSSTDTQYF.

This clone has just one count. The rearrangement links TRBV4-1 to TRBJ2-2; D perhaps matches TRBD1 (6 bases). The CDR3 is made up of 16 amino acids. Germline V CDR1 and CDR2: MGHRA, YSYEKL. V lost 0 bases and J 4 bases, leaving 12 bases between the germline ends. This CDR3 is CASSQDNTGRTGELFF. CDR3 nucleotide sequence: TGCGCCAGCAGCCAAGATAATACAGGGCGCACCGGGGAGCTGTTTTTT.

The chain has TRBV24-1 and TRBJ2-2; possibly TRBD1 for D (6 bases). This CDR3 region has 13 residues. Germline lookup yields CDR1 KGHDR and CDR2 SFDVKD. V gave up 9 bases and J gave up 7 bases, with 14 bases separating them. For the CDR3, the DNA is TGTGCCACCGGTCGAGGGGGAGTCGGGGAGCTGTTTTTT. It encodes CATGRGGVGELFF.

This chain links TRBV11-3 with TRBJ2-3; a possible D gene is TRBD2 (5 bases). CDR3 size: 13 residues. The germline V gene encodes CDR1 SGHNT and CDR2 YENEEA. The V end lost 3 bases, the J end lost 4 bases, and 8 bases lay between the germline ends. The CDR3 DNA sequence: TGTGCCAGCAGCTTTGGGGAGCCAGATACGCAGTATTTT. Translation gives CASSFGEPDTQYF.

The V gene is TRBV30, the J gene TRBJ1-6, with 9 bases fitting TRBD1. The CDR3 runs to 14 residues. The V and J ends lost 3 bases and 7 bases, in that order; junction bases with no gene match: 4. Per germline, CDR1 GTSNPN and CDR2 SVGIG (reference sequence). CDR3 in amino acids: CAWSTGTGNSPLHF. The CDR3 DNA reads TGTGCCTGGAGCACCGGGACAGGGAATTCACCCCTCCACTTT. The full variable domain, its missing parts supplied by reference TRBV30 and TRBJ1-6, is SQTIHQWPATLVQPVGSPLSLECTVEGTSNPNLYWYRQAAGRGLQLLFYSVGIGQISSEVPQNLSASRPQDRQFILSSKKLLLSDSGFYLCAWSTGTGNSPLHFGNGTRLTVT.

This clone was observed a handful of times. The V and J genes are TRBV4-3 and TRBJ1-4; the match to TRBD1 covers 8 bases. This CDR3 spans 18 amino acids. The germline V gene has CDR1 LGHNA and CDR2 YSLEER. Trimming cost V 4 bases and J 0 bases; bases outside gene matches: 10. The CDR3 sequence is CASSLVLGQGTTNEKLFF. The CDR3 coding sequence is TGCGCCAGCAGCCTAGTTCTAGGACAGGGAACAACTAATGAAAAACTGTTTTTT.

The CDR3 loop is CASSQDRVRAEKLFF. The DNA for the CDR3 is TGTGCCAGCAGCCAGGACAGGGTGCGTGCTGAAAAACTGTTTTTT. V usage is TRBV6-5 and J usage is TRBJ1-4; 8 nucleotides match TRBD1. Looked up from germline, CDR1 is MNHEY and CDR2 is SVGAGI. V shed 6 bases, J shed 7 bases, and the junction held 10 bases outside the gene matches. The CDR3 is 15 residues long.

The CDR3 here is CASSDTSGRLRSTGELFF. CDR3 DNA: TGCGCCAGCAGCGATACTAGCGGGAGGCTGAGGAGCACCGGGGAGCTGTTTTTT. The rearrangement joins TRBV4-1 to TRBJ2-2, with 12 nucleotides matching TRBD2. Germline trimming cut 5 bases from V and 4 bases from J; bases unmatched to any gene: 11. This CDR3 has 18 amino acids. Germline V lookup: CDR1 MGHRA, CDR2 YSYEKL.

Only one count was recorded for this clone. The CDR3 bases are TGTGCCAGCAGCCAAGGGCGAGGGTTATATGGCTACACCTTC. Translated: CASSQGRGLYGYTF. The J gene is TRBJ1-2, the V gene TRBV3-1 (or the pseudogene TRBV3-2); D unresolved. The germline gives CDR1 LGHDT, CDR2 YNNKEL (reference sequence). Trimming pared 1 base from V and 5 bases from J, leaving 11 bases between. The CDR3 contains 14 residues.

J is TRBJ2-3 and V is TRBV2; 11 bases fit TRBD2. Germline CDR1 is SNHLY and CDR2 is FYNNEI. V shed 6 bases, J shed 4 bases, and the junction held 6 bases outside the gene matches. The CDR3 extends over 15 amino acids. Here the CDR3 DNA reads TGTGCCAGCAGGGGTCTAGCGGGGGGCCCAGATACGCAGTATTTT. Translating it yields CASRGLAGGPDTQYF. The whole variable domain, remainder taken from reference TRBV2 and TRBJ2-3, is EPEVTQTPSHQVTQMGQEVILRCVPISNHLYFYWYRQILGQKVEFLVSFYNNEISEKSEIFDDQFSVERPDGSNFTLKIRSTKLEDSAMYFCASRGLAGGPDTQYFGPGTRLTVL.

The count of this clone is one. The V and J genes are TRBV5-1 and TRBJ1-1; D remains unclear. Trimming removed 2 bases from V and 3 bases from J, with 11 bases in between. The germline CDR1 and CDR2 sequences are SGHRS and YFSETQ. CDR3 size: 14 residues. CDR3 sequence reads: CASSFSGRDTEAFF. CDR3 bases: TGCGCCAGCAGCTTCTCCGGGAGGGACACTGAAGCTTTCTTT.